The rows below give T cell receptor beta chains drawn from one sample of a study of identical twins. TCRdb itself ran the 5' RACE reads through MiXCR, one entry per CDR3 protein. The table lists a few hundred thousand distinct CDR3 sequences, approximately 8.8% of them singletons. The specimen was naive T cells sorted from blood. The source is a woman between 50 and 59 years old in good health. Both conserved end residues are part of each CDR3. D genes are given only for firm matches. Rows give clone size only sometimes, using once, few, many, or a class for an expanded clone.

NA	TRBV12-3/TRBV12-4	TRBD1	TRBJ2-2	TGTGCCAGCAGCACTACGGACAGGGTCACCGGGGAGCTGTTTTTT	CASSTTDRVTGELFF
many	TRBV12-3/TRBV12-4	NA	TRBJ1-3	TGTGCCAGCAGTTTTCCGCCTGGAAACACCATATATTTT	CASSFPPGNTIYF
NA	TRBV5-1	NA	TRBJ2-1	TGCGCCAGCAGCTTTGGGGGGAACACCTACAATGAGCAGTTCTTC	CASSFGGNTYNEQFF
NA	TRBV5-1	NA	TRBJ2-5	TGCGCCAGCAGCTTGAAGTCCCAAGAGACCCAGTACTTC	CASSLKSQETQYF
few	TRBV7-9	NA	TRBJ2-7	TGTGCCAGCAGCTTCTCCGGACAGTCCTGGCAGCAGTACTTC	CASSFSGQSWQQYF
NA	TRBV4-1	NA	TRBJ2-1	TGCGCCAGCAGCCAACAGGGGACCAATGAGCAGTTCTTC	CASSQQGTNEQFF
few	TRBV5-1	NA	TRBJ1-1	TGCGCCAGCAGCATTTCGGGGGACACTGAAGCTTTCTTT	CASSISGDTEAFF
few	TRBV7-2	TRBD2	TRBJ2-5	TGTGCCAGCACCGTAGGCGGGAGAAAGACCCAGTACTTC	CASTVGGRKTQYF
NA	TRBV9	NA	TRBJ2-2	TGTGCCAGCAGCGTAGGGCCCGGGTCAGGCGGGGAGCTGTTTTTT	CASSVGPGSGGELFF
NA	TRBV6-4	NA	TRBJ1-5	TGTGCCAGCTCGATGGGTCCGAATCAGCCCCAGCATTTT	CASSMGPNQPQHF
few	TRBV20-1	TRBD1	TRBJ1-5	TGCAGTGCTAGAATAACGACAGGGAAAGATCAGCCCCAGCATTTT	CSARITTGKDQPQHF
NA	TRBV2	TRBD2	TRBJ2-3	TGTGCCAGCACCGCGGCTAGCGGGACAGATACGCAGTATTTT	CASTAASGTDTQYF
many	TRBV5-1	NA	TRBJ2-1	TGCGCCAGCAGCCCTGACGTAAATGAGCAGTTCTTC	CASSPDVNEQFF
NA	TRBV3-1	NA	TRBJ2-1	TGTGCCAGCAGCCAAGATCGTCTGGCGTCCAATGAGCAGTTCTTC	CASSQDRLASNEQFF
few	TRBV27	TRBD2	TRBJ2-2	TGTGCCAGCAGTCCAGTAGCGGGAGGTTGGACCGGGGAGCTGTTTTTT	CASSPVAGGWTGELFF
many	TRBV7-9	NA	TRBJ2-3	TGTGCCAGCAGCTTAGGGTCATCAGATACGCAGTATTTT	CASSLGSSDTQYF
NA	TRBV12-3/TRBV12-4	NA	TRBJ2-3	TGTGCCAGCACCAACTCACTGAGGGCGCAGTATTTT	CASTNSLRAQYF
NA	TRBV12-3/TRBV12-4	TRBD1	TRBJ2-5	TGTGCCAGCAGTGCCGCCGGGACAGGGGGGGCCCAGTACTTC	CASSAAGTGGAQYF
NA	TRBV5-5	NA	TRBJ2-7	TGTGCCAGCAGCTTGGAGGGGCCCTACGAGCAGTACTTC	CASSLEGPYEQYF
NA	TRBV13	TRBD1	TRBJ2-3	TGTGCCAGCAGCTTTTTTACAGGGGGCACAGATACGCAGTATTTT	CASSFFTGGTDTQYF
many	TRBV7-9	NA	TRBJ2-1	TGTGCCAGCAGCTTCGGTCTAGTTAATGAGCAGTTCTTC	CASSFGLVNEQFF
many	TRBV4-1	NA	TRBJ2-1	TGCGCCAGCAGCCAAGATTTGGGCAATGAGCAGTTCTTC	CASSQDLGNEQFF
few	TRBV27	NA	TRBJ1-2	TGTGCCAGCAGAGAGAGGGCTAGCTATGGCTACACCTTC	CASRERASYGYTF
NA	TRBV20-1	TRBD2	TRBJ2-3	TGCAGTGCTAGCCCGACTAGCGGGAGAACTGATACGCAGTATTTT	CSASPTSGRTDTQYF
NA	TRBV7-2	NA	TRBJ2-1	TGTGCCAGCAGCCCGAGCTGGCGTGAGCAGTTCTTC	CASSPSWREQFF
NA	TRBV30	NA	TRBJ2-1	TGTGCCTGGAAGGCTTACAATGAGCAGTTCTTC	CAWKAYNEQFF
NA	TRBV5-1	NA	TRBJ2-2	TGCGCCCCCCCCGGGGTACCGGGGTTCACCGGGGAGCTGTTTTTT	CAPPGVPGFTGELFF
few	TRBV20-1	TRBD2	TRBJ2-3	TGCAGTGTAGACAGACTAGCGGGATTTGGAGATACGCAGTATTTT	CSVDRLAGFGDTQYF
many	TRBV7-2	TRBD1	TRBJ2-1	TGTGCCAGCAGCTTAGCGACAGGGGGATACAATGAGCAGTTCTTC	CASSLATGGYNEQFF
few	TRBV27	NA	TRBJ1-2	TGTGCCAGCGGAGGGGAGGGCTATGGCTACACCTTC	CASGGEGYGYTF
few	TRBV6-5	NA	TRBJ1-1	TGTGCCAGCAGTTACATGGGTAGAGCTTTCTTT	CASSYMGRAFF
NA	TRBV20-1	NA	TRBJ2-7	TGCAGTGCTCCATACGGAGGCAAAGCGGTCGAGCAGTACTTC	CSAPYGGKAVEQYF
NA	TRBV24-1	NA	TRBJ2-5	TGTGCCACCAGTGAGGCAGGCCAAGAGACCCAGTACTTC	CATSEAGQETQYF
few	TRBV5-1	TRBD2	TRBJ2-5	TGCGCCAGCAGCTTGTCTCGTGCGGGGGGTCGGCAAGAGACCCAGTACTTC	CASSLSRAGGRQETQYF
many	TRBV28	NA	TRBJ2-5	TGTGCCAGCAGTTTACGCAGGGCCTGGGGAACCCAGTACTTC	CASSLRRAWGTQYF
NA	TRBV12-5	NA	TRBJ2-1	TGTGCTAGTGGTTTCGTAGGTGGGGGTCGGTTCTTC	CASGFVGGGRFF
many	TRBV21-1	NA	TRBJ2-2	TGTGCCAGCGGTAGAACAGGGGTAACCGGGGAGCTGTTTTTT	CASGRTGVTGELFF
few	TRBV20-1	NA	TRBJ2-1	TGCAGTGCTAGGGGGTTGATGGCCTCCTACAATGAGCAGTTCTTC	CSARGLMASYNEQFF
few	TRBV7-8	NA	TRBJ2-5	TGTGCCAGCAGCTTAGGGGAGATGGAGACCCAGTACTTC	CASSLGEMETQYF
NA	TRBV13	TRBD2	TRBJ2-7	TGTGCCAGCAGCGGGGTGGGACTAGCGGGAGTAAACGAGCAGTACTTC	CASSGVGLAGVNEQYF
NA	TRBV20-1	TRBD2	TRBJ2-3	TGCAGTGCTAGAACTAGCGGGAGGGAGACAGATACGCAGTATTTT	CSARTSGRETDTQYF
many	TRBV12-3/TRBV12-4	NA	TRBJ1-1	TGTGCCAGCAGTTTAGAGTTGAACACTGAAGCTTTCTTT	CASSLELNTEAFF
few	TRBV7-6	TRBD2	TRBJ2-3	TGTGCCAGCAGCCGGACTAGCGGGAGGCGCACAGATACGCAGTATTTT	CASSRTSGRRTDTQYF
NA	TRBV7-2	NA	TRBJ2-1	TGTGCCAGCAGTCAAGGACGAGTTAATGAGCAGTTCTTC	CASSQGRVNEQFF
many	TRBV7-6	NA	TRBJ1-3	TGTGCCAGCAGCGTATCTGCCTTGCCCCTCGCGGACACCATATATTTT	CASSVSALPLADTIYF
many	TRBV12-3/TRBV12-4	TRBD2	TRBJ2-1	TGTGCCAGCGTGGGGGGGAGTGTGTACAATGAGCAGTTCTTC	CASVGGSVYNEQFF
NA	TRBV24-1	NA	TRBJ2-3	TGTGCCACCAGTGATCCGGTCGACGGCGTTTATACGCAGTATTTT	CATSDPVDGVYTQYF